This TCR beta chain was identified in a study of cytomegalovirus exposure and HLA in healthy donors. Study as a whole: Around 78 million unique TCRs, all from HLA-typed donors, were included in an early release of the data. Study-wide results and limits: According to an earlier analysis, most TCR beta V segments yielded productive rearrangements about 87% or about 30% of the time. Later work found most CMV-associated TCR beta chains apparently HLA-restricted.

In nominal health when sampled, donors likely had unrecorded immune exposures nonetheless. On this clone: The antigen remains unidentified.

The PCR contained 60 Vbeta and 13 Jbeta primers. The protocol was immunoSEQ multiplex PCR, while the TCRdb copy is restricted to in-frame clones and leaves out a portion. The listing contains roughly 60,000 clones. The sample was PBMCs. This TCR was sampled from a woman between 18 and 30 years old in good health and CMV-seronegative.

As DNA, the CDR3 is TGTGCCAGCAGCTTGTCCGGACAGAACACTGAAGCTTTCTTT. It is translated as CASSLSGQNTEAFF. This chain connects TRBV5-5 to TRBJ1-1; possibly TRBD1 for D (5 bases). Germline CDR1 SGHKS, CDR2 YYEKEE (reference sequence). This CDR3 region has 14 residues. Trimming removed 1 base at V and 1 base at J, with 8 bases between.